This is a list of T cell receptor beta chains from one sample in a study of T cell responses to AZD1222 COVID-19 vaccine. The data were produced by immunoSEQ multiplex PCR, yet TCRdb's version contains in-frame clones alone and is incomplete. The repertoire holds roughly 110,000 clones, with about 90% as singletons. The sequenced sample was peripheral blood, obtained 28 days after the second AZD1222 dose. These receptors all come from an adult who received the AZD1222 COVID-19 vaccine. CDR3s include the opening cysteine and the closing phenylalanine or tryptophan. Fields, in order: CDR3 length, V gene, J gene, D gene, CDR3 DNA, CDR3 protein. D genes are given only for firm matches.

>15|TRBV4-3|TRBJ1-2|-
TGCGCCAGCACCACTTTACCGCCGGGAAACTATGGCTACACCTTC
CASTTLPPGNYGYTF
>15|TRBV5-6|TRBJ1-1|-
TGTGCCAGCAGCTTGTTTCTGGGGGGAAGGACTGAAGCTTTCTTT
CASSLFLGGRTEAFF
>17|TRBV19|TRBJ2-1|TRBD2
TGTGCCAGTAGTATCACCTATAGCGGGGGGGCAGTCCATGAGCAGTTCTTC
CASSITYSGGAVHEQFF
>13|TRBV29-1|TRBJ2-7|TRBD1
TGCAGCGTTGTAACAGGGGTTTCCTACGAGCAGTACTTC
CSVVTGVSYEQYF
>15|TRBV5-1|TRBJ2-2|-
TGCGCCAGCAGCTTGGTAGGGCAGAACACCGGGGAGCTGTTTTTT
CASSLVGQNTGELFF
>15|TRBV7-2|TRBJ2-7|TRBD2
TGTGCCAGCAGCCCCTCTAGCGGGGGGGTGTACGAGCAGTACTTC
CASSPSSGGVYEQYF
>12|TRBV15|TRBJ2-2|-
TGTGCCACCAGCAGAGACTCCGGGGAGCTGTTTTTT
CATSRDSGELFF
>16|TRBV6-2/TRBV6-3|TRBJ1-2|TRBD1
TGTGCCAGCAGCCCTGACAGGGGACTTTCTTTCTATGGCTACACCTTC
CASSPDRGLSFYGYTF
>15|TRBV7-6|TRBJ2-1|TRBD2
TGTGCCAGCAGCTTAGAAGCGGGGCTAGCGGTGGGGCAGTTCTTC
CASSLEAGLAVGQFF
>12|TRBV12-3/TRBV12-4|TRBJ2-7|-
TGTGCCAGCAGGAACCCGGGGGCGGGCCAGTACTTC
CASRNPGAGQYF